These T cell receptor beta chains were read from a single sample in a study of T-cell memory formation after mild COVID-19. A single record per CDR3 protein comes from TCRdb applying MiXCR to the 5' RACE reads. The data hold about half a million distinct CDR3 sequences, with about 20% observed a single time. The specimen sequenced was PBMCs or a T cell subset sorted from them (not recorded which). These receptors all come from an adult woman who had mild COVID-19 (a few samples of this study predate the infection). Cell type and time point are not known. Each CDR3 is given with its conserved first and last residue. The D gene is left open where the match is weak. Where a row states a size, it is once, few, many or the class of an expanded clone; other rows omit it.

>-|-|12|TRBJ2-7|TRBV7-6
TGTGCCAGCAGCTTAGGCAGAAGCGAGCAGTACTTC
CASSLGRSEQYF
>-|few|15|TRBJ2-5|TRBV7-8
TGTGCCAGCAGCTTATTTTTCTATCGAGAGACGACCCAGTACTTC
CASSLFFYRETTQYF
>-|-|15|TRBJ1-1|TRBV5-4
TGTGCCAGCAGCCCACGAGGGCGCGGAGACACTGAAGCTTTCTTT
CASSPRGRGDTEAFF
>-|-|16|TRBJ2-2|TRBV12-3/TRBV12-4
TGTGCCAGCAGTCCGGACACAGGGCGGAACACCGGGGAGCTGTTTTTT
CASSPDTGRNTGELFF
>-|-|15|TRBJ1-1|TRBV18
TGTGCCAGCTCACCACCGTCTCTGTTGAACACTGAAGCTTTCTTT
CASSPPSLLNTEAFF
>-|few|16|TRBJ2-5|TRBV7-2
TGTGCCAGCAGCTTAGCACTCTCCGGTGGGCAAGAGACCCAGTACTTC
CASSLALSGGQETQYF
>TRBD1|-|16|TRBJ2-7|TRBV5-1
TGCGCCAGCATCCCGGGTCCAGGGGGAAACTCCTACGAGCAGTACTTC
CASIPGPGGNSYEQYF
>TRBD1|-|14|TRBJ1-2|TRBV7-2
TGTGCCAGCAGCCCCCGGACAGGGGACTATGGCTACACCTTC
CASSPRTGDYGYTF
>-|few|12|TRBJ2-4|TRBV3-1
TGTGCCAGCAGCCAAGCGGGAAACATTCAGTACTTC
CASSQAGNIQYF
>-|-|17|TRBJ2-3|TRBV10-3
TGTGCCACGAAAGGGGGCGTTCGGAGGGGTAGCACAGATACGCAGTATTTT
CATKGGVRRGSTDTQYF
>-|-|15|TRBJ2-3|TRBV7-9
TGTGCCAGCAGCTCCTTCCTAGGAGGTCCAGATACGCAGTATTTT
CASSSFLGGPDTQYF
>-|-|17|TRBJ1-1|TRBV12-3/TRBV12-4
TGTGCCAGCAGTTTACGGGCAGGGCTTTATATGAACACTGAAGCTTTCTTT
CASSLRAGLYMNTEAFF
>-|-|16|TRBJ1-6|TRBV7-9
TGTGCCAGCAGTGAAGGAGGAGGCGGGCCATATTCACCCCTCCACTTT
CASSEGGGGPYSPLHF
>-|-|17|TRBJ1-1|TRBV7-9
TGTGCCAGCAGCCCTAGGGCAGGGATTCCCATGAACACTGAAGCTTTCTTT
CASSPRAGIPMNTEAFF
>-|many|17|TRBJ1-1|TRBV18
TGTGCCAGCTCACCAAATATGGTTTCGGGGGTTGCCACTGAAGCTTTCTTT
CASSPNMVSGVATEAFF
>-|few|14|TRBJ2-2|TRBV2
TGTGCCAGCAGTGATGGGACCAACACCGGGGAGCTGTTTTTT
CASSDGTNTGELFF
>-|many|15|TRBJ2-5|TRBV18
TGTGCCAGCTCACCTGCTAACCGAGGTGATCAGACCCAGTACTTC
CASSPANRGDQTQYF
>TRBD1|-|16|TRBJ1-1|TRBV5-1
TGCGCCAGCAGCGACGGAGGAGGGGACAGGCTAGGTGAAGCTTTCTTT
CASSDGGGDRLGEAFF
>TRBD1|few|19|TRBJ2-6|TRBV5-1
TGCGCCAGCAGCTTTGAGAGGACAGGCCCCCCGGGTCGGGCCAACGTCCTGACTTTC
CASSFERTGPPGRANVLTF
>-|-|14|TRBJ2-2|TRBV29-1
TGCAGCGTTAACAGGGCTCCGAACACCGGGGAGCTGTTTTTT
CSVNRAPNTGELFF
>-|-|14|TRBJ2-4|TRBV11-2
TGTGCCAGCAGCCACGGAGGGACCAAAAACATTCAGTACTTC
CASSHGGTKNIQYF
>TRBD2|many|15|TRBJ2-7|TRBV7-2
TGTGCCAGCAGCCCCCCGGGGGGGGCGATCCACGAGCAGTACTTC
CASSPPGGAIHEQYF
>-|-|14|TRBJ2-5|TRBV6-5
TGTGCCAGCAGTTACGGCAGGAAGGCAGAGACCCAGTACTTC
CASSYGRKAETQYF
>-|many|14|TRBJ2-2|TRBV5-1
TGCGCCAGCAGCTTATCAGGTTTGGCCGGGGAGCTGTTTTTT
CASSLSGLAGELFF
>TRBD1|many|14|TRBJ1-1|TRBV11-2
TGTGCCAGCAGCTGGGGACAGTTGAACACTGAAGCTTTCTTT
CASSWGQLNTEAFF
>-|-|14|TRBJ2-1|TRBV9
TGTGCCAGCAGCGCGAGTAGCCCCTACAATGAGCAGTTCTTC
CASSASSPYNEQFF
>TRBD2|few|18|TRBJ2-3|TRBV7-6
TGTGCCAGCAGCGCCCAGCCGGGACTAGCGGGGGGGGCGGATACGCAGTATTTT
CASSAQPGLAGGADTQYF
>-|many|12|TRBJ2-6|TRBV19
TGTGCCAGTAAAGCCAGGGGCTTCGTCCTGACTTTC
CASKARGFVLTF